The sequence of this TCR beta chain was determined in a study of cytomegalovirus exposure and HLA in healthy donors. This CDR3 contains 14 residues. Germline loops: CDR1 LNHNV, CDR2 YYDKDF (reference sequence). V was clipped by 6 bases and J by 5 bases; unmatched bases: 8. About this clone: What it recognizes is unknown.

The donors (healthy individuals) were bone marrow donors. Donors showed nominal health when sampled, although they likely had unrecorded immune exposures. Broader study findings: As confirmed in vitro, three CMV-associated chains were specific for CMV antigens. When a later analysis was performed, an Asian-associated ancestry cluster reportedly had fewer N-insertions than the roughly 640-donor mean.

The PCR made use of 60 Vbeta and 13 Jbeta primers. Sequenced by immunoSEQ multiplex PCR; TCRdb stores in-frame clones only, minus some. The sample has 100,000 to 150,000 clones; around 80% are singletons. The clonotype originates from a female donor in good health and CMV-seronegative. Sequencing input: PBMCs. The chain employs TRBV15 and TRBJ2-5; 8 bases agree with TRBD1. The CDR3 loop is CATRDGQGGETQYF. Written as DNA, the CDR3 is TGTGCCACCAGAGACGGACAGGGCGGGGAGACCCAGTACTTC.